This TCR beta chain emerged from a study of cytomegalovirus exposure and HLA in healthy donors. Study details: Assignment to the Caucasian-associated ancestry cluster applied to 75% to 85% of the approximately 400 genotyped donors.

The PCR ran on 60 Vbeta and 13 Jbeta primers. The assay was immunoSEQ multiplex PCR, and TCRdb's table has in-frame clones only and misses some. The top ten clones hold 0.66% of a sample with some 150,000 clones, roughly 85% of them seen once. The study's findings and limits: The study found most TCR sequences rare, yet found some public TCRs in many donors.

There are a few counts of this clone. Its target is unknown. V dropped 5 bases and J dropped 7 bases, with 9 bases sitting between them. The length of the CDR3 is 11 residues. Per the germline V gene, CDR1 is SGHDN and CDR2 is FVKESK. The clonotype comes from a male donor in good health and CMV-seronegative. V is TRBV14 and J is TRBJ2-7; possible D gene TRBD2, 5 bases. The sample was PBMCs. CDR3 amino acids: CASSKRGEQYF. The CDR3 DNA reads TGTGCCAGCAGCAAGAGAGGGGAGCAGTACTTC.